Described below is a single T cell receptor (beta chain) sequence and its context. Its specificity is not known. The CDR3 contains 16 residues. Germline V gene lookup returns CDR1 ENHRY and CDR2 SYGVKD. V was pared by 8 bases and J by 5 bases, with 12 bases of the junction left unmatched. This entry is derived from a study of Graves' ophthalmopathy and Graves' hyperthyroidism. Study-level findings and limits: Ophthalmopathy progression prediction by the model yielded a sensitivity of 55% to 71% and a specificity of 72.22%.

PBMCs were isolated from an approximately 10 ml sample of fresh peripheral blood. RNA transcripts were the source from which TCR beta CDR3 regions were amplified. Amplification began with first-round RT-PCR using HTBI primers, then second-round multiplex PCR was performed. TCRdb re-called the multiplex PCR reads with MiXCR, one entry per CDR3 protein. The sample consists of 500,000 to 800,000 distinct CDR3 sequences, 35% to 45% of them appearing once. This TCR was recovered from an adult man with Graves' ophthalmopathy. The chain joins TRBV10-3 to TRBJ2-2, with 9 bases that match TRBD1. The material sequenced was peripheral blood. The CDR3 sequence is CAISDAGQGSTGELFF. The CDR3 nucleotides are TGTGCCATCTCGGATGCGGGACAGGGTAGTACCGGGGAGCTGTTTTTT.